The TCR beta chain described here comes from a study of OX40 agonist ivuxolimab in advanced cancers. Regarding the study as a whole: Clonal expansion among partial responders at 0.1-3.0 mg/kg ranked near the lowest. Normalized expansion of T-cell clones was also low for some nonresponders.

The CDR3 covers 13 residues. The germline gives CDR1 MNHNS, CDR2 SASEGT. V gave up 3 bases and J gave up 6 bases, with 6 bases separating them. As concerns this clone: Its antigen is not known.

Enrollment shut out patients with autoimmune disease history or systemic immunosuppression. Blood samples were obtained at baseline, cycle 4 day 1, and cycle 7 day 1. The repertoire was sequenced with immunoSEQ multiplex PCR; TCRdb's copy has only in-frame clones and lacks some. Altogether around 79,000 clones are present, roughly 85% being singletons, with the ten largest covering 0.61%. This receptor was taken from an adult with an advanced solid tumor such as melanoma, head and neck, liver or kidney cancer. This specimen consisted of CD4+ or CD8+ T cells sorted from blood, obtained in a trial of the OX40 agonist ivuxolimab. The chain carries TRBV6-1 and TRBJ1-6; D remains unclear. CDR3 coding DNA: TGTGCCAGCAGTGACTTTTTTAATTCACCCCTCCACTTT. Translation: CASSDFFNSPLHF.